The T cell receptor beta chain described here comes from a study of T-cell reconstitution after alpha-beta-depleted transplantation in children. Study conclusions and caveats: Several hundred expanded graft clones reportedly gave rise to the alpha-beta T cells present about two months after transplant.

Preparation of the TCRbeta library was carried out with unique molecular identifiers. TCRdb re-called the PCR reads through MiXCR, storing one row per CDR3 protein. This table has more than 400,000 distinct CDR3 sequences, over 40% appearing once. With regard to this clonotype: Antigen specificity is unknown.

Germline-derived CDR1 and CDR2 are SGHRS and YFSETQ. CDR3 size: 18 residues. The ends were cut back, 4 bases at V and 4 bases at J, with 25 bases in the middle. This clonotype was sampled from a girl aged 2-10 years with aplastic anemia, due to receive a stem cell transplant. This specimen was PBMCs, taken before TCRalphabeta/CD19-depleted stem cell transplant. The V and J genes are TRBV5-1 and TRBJ2-3; possibly TRBD2 for D (5 bases). The CDR3 DNA sequence: TGCGCCAGCAGCGTCCAGAGTGGGAGCAGGAGGATCGCAGATACGCAGTATTTT. Its protein product is CASSVQSGSRRIADTQYF.